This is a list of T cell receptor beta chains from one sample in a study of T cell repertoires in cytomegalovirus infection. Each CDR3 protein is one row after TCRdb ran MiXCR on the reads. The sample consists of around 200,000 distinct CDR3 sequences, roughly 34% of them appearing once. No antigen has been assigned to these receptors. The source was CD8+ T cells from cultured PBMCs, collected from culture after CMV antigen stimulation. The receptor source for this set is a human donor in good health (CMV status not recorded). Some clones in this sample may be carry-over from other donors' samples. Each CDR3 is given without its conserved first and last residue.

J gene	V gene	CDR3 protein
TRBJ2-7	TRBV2	ASIASFSEQY
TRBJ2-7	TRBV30	AWSVLGREQY
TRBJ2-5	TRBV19	ASSIGGTGGRETQY
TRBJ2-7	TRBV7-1	ASSPGSDWGEQY
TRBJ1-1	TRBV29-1	SASDGNTEAF
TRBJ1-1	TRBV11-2	ASSLVPANTEAF
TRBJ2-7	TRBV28	ASRTGVSSHEQY
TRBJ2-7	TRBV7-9	ASSFTGSAYEQY
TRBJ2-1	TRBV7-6	ASSFGAANNEQF
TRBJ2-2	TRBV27	ASSFGGGLNTGELF
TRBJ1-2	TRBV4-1	ASSHTGQILSGYT
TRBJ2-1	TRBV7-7	ASSFTGATYNEQF
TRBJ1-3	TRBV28	ASGNAYGNTIY
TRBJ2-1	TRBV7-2	ASSARGGDYNT
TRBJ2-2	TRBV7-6	ASSARGQIRELF
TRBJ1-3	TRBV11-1	ASSHDRGRGGNTIY
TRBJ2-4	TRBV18	ASSPGQLAKNIQY
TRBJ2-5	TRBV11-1	ASSYTDAYQETQY
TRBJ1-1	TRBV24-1	ATSESPTEDTEAF
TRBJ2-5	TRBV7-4	ASGERYQETQY
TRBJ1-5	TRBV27	ASSFTGLQGEPQH
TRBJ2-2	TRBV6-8	ASSWYDPGDTGELF
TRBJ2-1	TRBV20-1	SAAMGGIGEQF